The 31 T cell receptor beta chains reported below all come from one sample, sequenced in a study of T cells in Graves' hyperthyroidism and ophthalmopathy. TCR beta CDR3 region amplification was performed from RNA transcripts. HTBI primers were used for first-round RT-PCR of the TCR CDR3. MiXCR, applied by TCRdb to the multiplex PCR reads, yields one record per CDR3 protein. The repertoire holds approximately 700,000 distinct CDR3 sequences, with roughly 15% as singletons. The sequencing sample was made of blood. The origin of the receptors is a man aged 18-30 years with Graves' hyperthyroidism.

This clonotype was seen many times. CDR3 DNA: TGCAGTGCTAGAGGGGGACTGCCTTGGGGAGATACGCAGTATTTT. Translated: CSARGGLPWGDTQYF. This chain links TRBV20-1 with TRBJ2-3; maybe TRBD2 (6 bases). The CDR3 is made up of 15 amino acids. The V end was cut by 1 base, the J end by 5 bases, with 16 bases between. Germline CDR1 DFQATT, CDR2 SNEGSKA (reference sequence).

The CDR3, as DNA: TGTGCCATCAGAGGGACTAGCGGGAGTGATACGCAGTATTTT. This translates into CAIRGTSGSDTQYF. The genes are TRBV10-3 and TRBJ2-3, with 14 positions matching TRBD2. This CDR3 is 14 amino acids long. Per the germline V gene, CDR1 is ENHRY and CDR2 is SYGVKD. V dropped 6 bases and J dropped 6; count of bases not matched to a gene: 2.

This sequence joins TRBV6-2 or TRBV6-3 and TRBJ1-5, with 7 bases fitting TRBD1. Germline V lookup: CDR1 MNHEY, CDR2 SVGEGT. V trimming: 8 bases; J trimming: 6 bases; junction bases outside the gene matches: 10. This CDR3 comprises 14 residues. The CDR3 loop reads CASGPAGGAQPQHF. The CDR3 DNA reads TGTGCCAGCGGGCCGGCAGGGGGGGCTCAGCCCCAGCATTTT.

This clonotype was seen just once. The chain uses TRBV10-2 and TRBJ1-4; 7 nucleotides line up with TRBD1. Germline V lookup: CDR1 WSHSY, CDR2 SAAADI. V shed 4 bases, J shed 5 bases, and the junction held 10 bases outside the gene matches. The length of the CDR3 is 16 residues. The CDR3 is CASSGFRQGKNEKLFF. As DNA, the CDR3 is TGCGCCAGCAGTGGTTTCCGACAGGGTAAAAATGAAAAACTGTTTTTT.

In its sample, this clonotype was seen many times. V usage is TRBV30 and J usage is TRBJ2-7; D might be TRBD1 (6 bases). Germline V CDR1 and CDR2: GTSNPN, SVGIG (reference sequence). The CDR3 is made up of 13 amino acids. V lost 5 bases to trimming and J lost 7 bases, with 18 bases between them. This CDR3 is CAWSGDQLREQYF. The CDR3, as DNA: TGTGCCTGGTCAGGGGACCAACTACGTGAGCAGTACTTC.

The sample holds many counts of this clonotype. The chain is built from TRBV28 and TRBJ1-4; maybe TRBD1 (6 bases). The CDR3 extends over 14 amino acids. Germline V lookup: CDR1 MDHEN, CDR2 SYDVKM. V was trimmed by 5 bases and J by 5 bases, leaving 12 bases between them. DNA for the CDR3: TGTGCCAGCAGTCCTGGGGGCGCCAATGAAAAACTGTTTTTT. This codes for CASSPGGANEKLFF.

This clonotype was seen a few times. The chain is built from TRBV9 and TRBJ2-3, with a possible D match to TRBD2 (7 bases). Trimming removed 4 bases at V and 6 bases at J, with 18 bases between. Germline V lookup: CDR1 SGDLS, CDR2 YYNGEE. This CDR3 has 15 amino acids. CDR3 sequence: CASSPAGAGGDTQYF. In DNA form, the CDR3 reads TGTGCCAGCAGCCCGGCGGGGGCAGGTGGGGATACGCAGTATTTT.

This clonotype was counted a few times. The J gene is TRBJ2-1, the V gene TRBV29-1; 10 positions agree with TRBD2. This CDR3 is 14 amino acids long. Germline V lookup: CDR1 SQVTM, CDR2 ANQGSEA. V lost 5 bases, J lost 9 bases, and 10 bases stayed unmatched. CDR3 sequence (DNA): TGCAGCGTTTATCAAGCGGGAGGGCCCGGTGAGCAGTTCTTC. The encoded protein is CSVYQAGGPGEQFF.

The genes are TRBV12-5 and TRBJ2-1; tentatively, D is TRBD1 (6 bases). In germline, CDR1 is LGHNT, CDR2 FRNRAP. The V and J ends lost 7 bases and 6 bases respectively, with 22 bases between them. The CDR3 contains 16 residues. In DNA, the CDR3 is TGTGCTAGTGCCATAGCCAGGGGCGATCGTACCAATGAGCAGTTCTTC. The encoded protein is CASAIARGDRTNEQFF.

The J gene is TRBJ1-2, the V gene TRBV5-1; no clear D gene. Between the trimmed V and J ends, which lost 3 bases and 6 bases, there was a span of 15 bases. The CDR3 is made up of 14 amino acids. The germline CDR1 and CDR2 sequences are SGHRS and YFSETQ. As DNA, the CDR3 is TGCGCCAGCAGCTCTGCTGGGGTTAGGGATGGCTACACCTTC. This translates into CASSSAGVRDGYTF.

This clonotype was picked up a small number of times. This chain links TRBV6-4 with TRBJ1-1; 7 bases line up with TRBD1. Germline CDR1 and CDR2: MRHNA and SNTAGT. This CDR3 contains 14 residues. J lost 3 bases, V lost 4 bases, and 5 bases had no gene match. Here the CDR3 reads CASSAQGPDTEAFF. The CDR3 DNA reads as TGTGCCAGCAGTGCACAGGGGCCGGACACTGAAGCTTTCTTT.

Notes on this clonotype: Sequence at one end of the junction differs from germline and may be a read error. The chain has TRBV25-1 and TRBJ1-5; D possibly corresponds to TRBD1 (5 bases). The CDR3 is 12 residues long. CDR1 and CDR2 (germline): MGHDK, SYGVNS. This chain's CDR3 is CASRQDNQLQHF. CDR3 nucleotide sequence: TGTGCCAGCAGGCAGGACAATCAGCTCCAGCATTTT.

This chain uses TRBV6-5 with TRBJ1-1; possibly TRBD1 for D (6 bases). The CDR3 runs to 20 residues. With 4 bases removed from V and 0 bases from J, the gap between germline ends came to 27 bases. Germline V lookup: CDR1 MNHEY, CDR2 SVGAGI. As DNA, the CDR3 is TGTGCCAGCAGTTTCCCACCCTTGGACAGAAAGTCTACCCTGAACACTGAAGCTTTCTTT. It is translated as CASSFPPLDRKSTLNTEAFF.

This clonotype appeared many times. The chain is built from TRBV28 and TRBJ1-1; D gene uncertain. Trimming left V 1 base short and J 6 bases short, with 9 bases between. In germline, CDR1 is MDHEN, CDR2 SYDVKM. This CDR3 has 13 amino acids. The DNA for the CDR3 is TGTGCCAGCAGTTTATTCCCCCCCGCTGAAGCTTTCTTT. It codes for CASSLFPPAEAFF. The whole variable domain, remainder taken from reference TRBV28 and TRBJ1-1, is DVKVTQSSRYLVKRTGEKVFLECVQDMDHENMFWYRQDPGLGLRLIYFSYDVKMKEKGDIPEGYSVSREKKERFSLILESASTNQTSMYLCASSLFPPAEAFFGQGTRLTVV.

This clonotype was seen many times. The chain joins TRBV18 to TRBJ1-5; D might be TRBD1 (5 bases). The CDR3 is 13 residues long. V gave up 6 bases and J gave up 4 bases, with 10 bases separating them. The V gene's germline CDR1 is KGHSH and CDR2 LQKENI. As DNA, the CDR3 is TGTGCCAGCTCCGCCGGGGCGAATCAGCCCCAGCATTTT. Translation gives CASSAGANQPQHF.

This clonotype was seen at least ten times. This chain uses TRBV20-1 with TRBJ2-2; TRBD2 might be the D (6 bases). Looked up from germline, CDR1 is DFQATT and CDR2 is SNEGSKA (reference sequence). Trimming left V 2 bases short and J 4 bases short, with 11 bases between. CDR3 length equals 14 residues. The CDR3 loop is CSARKAGLTGELFF. The DNA of the CDR3 is TGCAGTGCTAGAAAGGCGGGGCTCACCGGGGAGCTGTTTTTT.

J is TRBJ2-7 and V is TRBV28, with 9 bases that match TRBD1. V gave up 6 bases and J gave up 5 bases; unmatched junction bases: 11. This CDR3 is 15 amino acids long. Germline lookup yields CDR1 MDHEN and CDR2 SYDVKM. The CDR3 region has the DNA TGTGCCAGCAGCATCCCGGGACAGGGAGGTCACGAGCAGTACTTC. This encodes CASSIPGQGGHEQYF.

In this sample, this clonotype turned up many times. The CDR3, as DNA: TGTGCCAGCAGCCACTCTCACAATGAGCAGTTCTTC. It yields the protein CASSHSHNEQFF. This chain uses TRBV16 with TRBJ2-1; D remains unclear. There are 12 residues in the CDR3. V shed 3 bases and J shed 5 bases, with 5 bases lying between them. CDR1 is KGHSY, CDR2 FQNENV, per germline.

This clonotype was observed at least ten times. V is TRBV28 and J is TRBJ2-7; 11 bases match TRBD1. V lost 5 bases and J lost 3; bases outside the gene matches: 3. Germline-derived CDR1 and CDR2 are MDHEN and SYDVKM. The CDR3 runs 14 residues. The CDR3 sequence: CASSTGTGGYEQYF. The CDR3 nucleotides are TGTGCCAGCAGTACCGGGACAGGGGGCTACGAGCAGTACTTC. Using reference TRBV28 and TRBJ2-7 for the parts outside the CDR3, the full variable domain is DVKVTQSSRYLVKRTGEKVFLECVQDMDHENMFWYRQDPGLGLRLIYFSYDVKMKEKGDIPEGYSVSREKKERFSLILESASTNQTSMYLCASSTGTGGYEQYFGPGTRLTVT.

This clonotype was observed many times. The chain combines TRBV6-2 or TRBV6-3 with TRBJ2-5, with no clear D. V was shortened by 2 bases and J by 2 bases, with 3 bases between the two germline ends. Germline V gene sequence: CDR1 MNHEY, CDR2 SVGEGT. The length of the CDR3 is 12 residues. The chain's CDR3 is CASSYPQETQYF. The CDR3 DNA reads as TGTGCCAGCAGTTACCCTCAAGAGACCCAGTACTTC.

Many counts were recorded for this clonotype. This rearrangement joins TRBV28 to TRBJ2-1, with D unresolved. Trimming stripped 10 bases from V and 4 bases from J, with 11 bases between. This CDR3 is 12 amino acids long. From germline, CDR1 is MDHEN and CDR2 SYDVKM. The CDR3 region has the DNA TGTGCCATCTCTCGAGAATACAATGAGCAGTTCTTC. Encoded protein: CAISREYNEQFF.

This clonotype appeared many times. The J gene is TRBJ2-7, the V gene TRBV5-5; 8 bases fit TRBD1. The CDR3 contains 12 residues. J gave up 6 bases and V 5 bases, and 4 bases lay outside the gene matches. Germline V gene lookup returns CDR1 SGHKS and CDR2 YYEKEE (reference sequence). The CDR3 DNA is TGTGCCAGCAGACCAGGGGGCGCCGAGCAGTACTTC. Its protein is CASRPGGAEQYF.

This clonotype was observed a few times. This sequence joins TRBV12-3 or TRBV12-4 and TRBJ2-2; D remains ambiguous. V dropped 3 bases and J dropped 5 bases, with 7 bases sitting between them. The CDR3 extends over 13 amino acids. The CDR3: CASSFIGTGELFF. As DNA, the CDR3 is TGTGCCAGCAGTTTTATAGGGACCGGGGAGCTGTTTTTT.

This clonotype was detected many times. This chain joins TRBV28 and TRBJ2-1; D could derive from TRBD1 or TRBD2 (7 bases each). This CDR3 region has 14 residues. CDR1 is MDHEN and CDR2 is SYDVKM in the germline V gene. The ends were cut back, 3 bases at V and 8 bases at J, with 14 bases in the middle. The CDR3 is CASSLAGGGHEQFF. The CDR3 DNA reads as TGTGCCAGCAGTTTGGCAGGGGGGGGACATGAGCAGTTCTTC. The full variable domain, rest sourced from reference TRBV28 and TRBJ2-1, is DVKVTQSSRYLVKRTGEKVFLECVQDMDHENMFWYRQDPGLGLRLIYFSYDVKMKEKGDIPEGYSVSREKKERFSLILESASTNQTSMYLCASSLAGGGHEQFFGPGTRLTVL.

The rearrangement links TRBV30 to TRBJ1-3, with D perhaps TRBD1 (6 bases). This CDR3 region has 19 residues. CDR1 is GTSNPN and CDR2 is SVGIG in the germline V gene (reference sequence). The V end lost 2 bases, the J end lost 0 bases, and 23 bases lay between the germline ends. The CDR3 is CAWSSYGAGHAHSGNTIYF. The CDR3, as DNA: TGTGCCTGGAGTTCCTACGGAGCGGGACACGCGCACTCTGGAAACACCATATATTTT.

This clonotype was seen repeatedly, ten times or more. The genes are TRBV20-1 and TRBJ2-4, with a possible D match to TRBD2 (6 bases). This CDR3 region has 14 residues. The V end was cut by 3 bases, the J end by 9 bases, with 18 bases between. Germline CDR1 is DFQATT and CDR2 is SNEGSKA (reference sequence). The CDR3 is CSARAGGRNGIQYF. CDR3 sequence (DNA): TGCAGTGCTAGGGCTGGGGGGAGGAATGGCATTCAGTACTTC.

This clonotype was picked up a small number of times. V gene TRBV7-9 combines with J gene TRBJ2-7, with 13 bases that match TRBD2. Germline V lookup: CDR1 SEHNR, CDR2 FQNEAQ (reference sequence). J was trimmed by 2 bases and V by 5 bases; bases with no gene match: 12. This CDR3 contains 18 residues. CDR3 residues: CASSSAGVGTSGTYEQYF. In DNA form, the CDR3 reads TGTGCCAGCAGCAGTGCAGGGGTCGGGACTAGCGGGACCTACGAGCAGTACTTC.

This clonotype was observed a few times. The chain has TRBV7-3 and TRBJ2-1; 10 bases are a match to TRBD2. CDR3 length: 15 residues. J gave up 8 bases and V 4 bases, and 8 bases lay outside the gene matches. Germline V gene data show CDR1 as SGHTA and CDR2 as FQGTGA. DNA of the CDR3: TGTGCCAGCAGCTCCCAGCGGGAGGGCCTCCATGAGCAGTTCTTC. Encoded protein: CASSSQREGLHEQFF.

Ten or more counts support this clonotype. The DNA of the CDR3 is TGCGCCAGCAGCTTGTTCGTTACGGGAGGCCTCTCCTACAATGAGCAGTTCTTC. Protein: CASSLFVTGGLSYNEQFF. The chain employs TRBV5-1 and TRBJ2-1, with TRBD2 matching over 7 bases. Germline CDR1 and CDR2: SGHRS and YFSETQ. Trimming cost V 1 base and J 0 bases; bases outside gene matches: 10. CDR3 length: 18 amino acids.

In its sample, this clonotype was seen many times. J is TRBJ2-5 and V is TRBV20-1; unclear D gene. V was clipped by 6 bases and J by 5 bases, with 16 bases between them. CDR3 size: 13 residues. Germline lookup yields CDR1 DFQATT and CDR2 SNEGSKA (reference sequence). Here the CDR3 DNA reads TGCAGTGCCATCGTAAGGGCTGGGGAGACCCAGTACTTC. This gives the protein CSAIVRAGETQYF.

This clonotype was counted only a few times. The rearrangement uses TRBV10-3 and TRBJ1-5, with 9 bases that match TRBD1. CDR1 ENHRY and CDR2 SYGVKD come from the germline V gene. V lost 10 bases and J lost 2; bases outside the gene matches: 6. The CDR3 is 14 amino acids. CDR3 sequence reads: CATTGGWGNQPQHF. The CDR3 coding sequence is TGTGCCACCACAGGGGGCTGGGGCAATCAGCCCCAGCATTTT.